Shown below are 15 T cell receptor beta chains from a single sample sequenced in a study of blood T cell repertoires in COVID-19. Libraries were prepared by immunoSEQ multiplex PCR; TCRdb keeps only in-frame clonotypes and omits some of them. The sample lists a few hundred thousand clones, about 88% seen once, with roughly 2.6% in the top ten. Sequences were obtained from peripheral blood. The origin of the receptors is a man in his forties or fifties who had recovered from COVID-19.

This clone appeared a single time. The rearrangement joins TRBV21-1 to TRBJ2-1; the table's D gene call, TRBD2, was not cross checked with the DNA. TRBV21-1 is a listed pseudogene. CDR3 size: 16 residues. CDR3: CASSKETSGPYNEQFF. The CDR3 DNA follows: TGTGCCAGCAGCAAAGAGACTAGCGGGCCCTACAATGAGCAGTTCTTC.

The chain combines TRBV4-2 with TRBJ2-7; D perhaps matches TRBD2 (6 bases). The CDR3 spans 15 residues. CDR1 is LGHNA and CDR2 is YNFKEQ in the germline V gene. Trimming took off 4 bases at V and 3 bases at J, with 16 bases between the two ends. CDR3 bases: TGTGCCAGCAGCCCGTCTCCCGGGGGAAACTACGAGCAGTACTTC. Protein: CASSPSPGGNYEQYF.

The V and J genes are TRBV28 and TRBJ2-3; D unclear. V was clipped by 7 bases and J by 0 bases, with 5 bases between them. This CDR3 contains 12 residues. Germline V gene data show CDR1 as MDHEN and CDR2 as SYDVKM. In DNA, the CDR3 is TGTGCCAGCATATCTAGCACAGATACGCAGTATTTT. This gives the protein CASISSTDTQYF.

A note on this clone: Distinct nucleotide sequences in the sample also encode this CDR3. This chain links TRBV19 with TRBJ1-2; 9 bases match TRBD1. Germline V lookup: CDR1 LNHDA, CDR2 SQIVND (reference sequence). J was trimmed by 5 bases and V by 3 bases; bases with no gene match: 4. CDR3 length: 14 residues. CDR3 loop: CASSMGQGPYGYTF. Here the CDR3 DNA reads TGTGCCAGTAGTATGGGACAGGGCCCATATGGCTACACCTTC.

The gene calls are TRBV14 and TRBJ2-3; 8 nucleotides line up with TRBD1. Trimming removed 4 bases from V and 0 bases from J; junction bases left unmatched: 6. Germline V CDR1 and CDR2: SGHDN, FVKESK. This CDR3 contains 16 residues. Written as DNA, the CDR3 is TGTGCCAGCAGCCCTCTGACAGGGGTTAGCACAGATACGCAGTATTTT. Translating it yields CASSPLTGVSTDTQYF. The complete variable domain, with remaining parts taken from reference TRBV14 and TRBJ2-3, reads EAGVTQFPSHSVIEKGQTVTLRCDPISGHDNLYWYRRVMGKEIKFLLHFVKESKQDESGMPNNRFLAERTGGTYSTLKVQPAELEDSGVYFCASSPLTGVSTDTQYFGPGTRLTVL.

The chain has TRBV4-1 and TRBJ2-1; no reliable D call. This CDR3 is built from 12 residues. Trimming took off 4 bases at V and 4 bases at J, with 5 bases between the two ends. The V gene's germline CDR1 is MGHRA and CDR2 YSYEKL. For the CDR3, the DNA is TGCGCCAGCAGCCTTCCGTACAATGAGCAGTTCTTC. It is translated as CASSLPYNEQFF.

CDR3 in amino acids: CASSYSRPGVQETQYF. CDR3 sequence (DNA): TGTGCCAGCAGTTACTCACGTCCGGGAGTTCAAGAGACCCAGTACTTC. The gene calls are TRBV6-6 and TRBJ2-5; TRBD2 is a possible D gene (6 bases). This CDR3 spans 16 amino acids. CDR1 is MNHNY and CDR2 is SVGAGI in the germline V gene (reference sequence). V dropped 0 bases and J dropped 2 bases, with 13 bases sitting between them.

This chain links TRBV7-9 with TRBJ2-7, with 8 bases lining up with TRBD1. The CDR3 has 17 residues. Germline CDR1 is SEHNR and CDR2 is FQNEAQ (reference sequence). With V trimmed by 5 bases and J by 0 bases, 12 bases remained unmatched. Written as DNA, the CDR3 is TGTGCCAGCAGCGGGGTTGGGGCAGGGGGCGGCTCCTACGAGCAGTACTTC. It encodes CASSGVGAGGGSYEQYF.

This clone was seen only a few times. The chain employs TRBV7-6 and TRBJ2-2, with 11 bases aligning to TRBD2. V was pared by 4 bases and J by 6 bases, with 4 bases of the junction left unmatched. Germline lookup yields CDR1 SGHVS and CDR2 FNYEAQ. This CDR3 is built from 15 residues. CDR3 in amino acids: CASSSISGRAGELFF. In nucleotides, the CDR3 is TGTGCCAGCAGCTCAATTAGCGGGAGGGCCGGGGAGCTGTTTTTT.

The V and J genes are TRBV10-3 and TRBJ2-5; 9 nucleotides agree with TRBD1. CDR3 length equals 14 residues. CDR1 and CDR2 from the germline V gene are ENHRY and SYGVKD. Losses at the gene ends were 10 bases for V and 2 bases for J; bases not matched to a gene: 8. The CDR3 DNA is TGTGCCACTGGGGGACAGGGATCACAAGAGACCCAGTACTTC. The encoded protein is CATGGQGSQETQYF.

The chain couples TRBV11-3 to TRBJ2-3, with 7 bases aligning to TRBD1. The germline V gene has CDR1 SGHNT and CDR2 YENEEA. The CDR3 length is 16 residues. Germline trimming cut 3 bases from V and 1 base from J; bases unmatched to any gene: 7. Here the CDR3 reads CASSFSGQSGTDTQYF. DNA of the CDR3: TGTGCCAGCAGCTTTTCGGGACAGAGTGGCACAGATACGCAGTATTTT.

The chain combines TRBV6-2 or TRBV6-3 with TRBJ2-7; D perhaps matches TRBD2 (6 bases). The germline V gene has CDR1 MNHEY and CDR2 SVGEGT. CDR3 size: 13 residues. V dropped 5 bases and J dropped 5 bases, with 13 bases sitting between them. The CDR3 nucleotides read TGTGCCAGCAGTAACCGACTAGACCACGAGCAGTACTTC. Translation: CASSNRLDHEQYF.

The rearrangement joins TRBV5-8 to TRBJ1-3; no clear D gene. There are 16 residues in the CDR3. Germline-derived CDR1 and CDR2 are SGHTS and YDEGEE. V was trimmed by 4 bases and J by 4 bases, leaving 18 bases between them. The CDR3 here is CASSPQSSSGGNTIYF. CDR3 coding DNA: TGTGCCAGCAGCCCGCAATCCAGCTCGGGAGGAAACACCATATATTTT.

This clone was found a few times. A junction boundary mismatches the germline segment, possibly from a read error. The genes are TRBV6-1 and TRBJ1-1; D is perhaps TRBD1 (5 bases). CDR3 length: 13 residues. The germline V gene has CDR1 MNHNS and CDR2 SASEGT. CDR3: CASSEIYQGETFF. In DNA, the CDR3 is TGTGCCAGCAGTGAAATTTATCAGGGTGAAACTTTCTTT.

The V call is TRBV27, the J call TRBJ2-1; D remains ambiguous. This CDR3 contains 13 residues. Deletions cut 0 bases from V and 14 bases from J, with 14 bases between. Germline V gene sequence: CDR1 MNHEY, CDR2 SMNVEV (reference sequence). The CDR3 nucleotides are TGTGCCAGCAGTTTATCGTCAGTGCCGTATGAGTTCTTC. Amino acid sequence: CASSLSSVPYEFF.